This T cell receptor (beta chain) stems from a study of T cells expressing NK-cell markers. Looking at the study overall: Source material for TCR beta repertoires consisted of sorted CD3+CD56+NKG2C+, CD3+CD56+NKG2C- and CD3+CD56-NKG2C+ T cells. Sequenced donors, eight in total, included seven who were HCMV-seropositive and one who was seronegative.

TCRdb re-called the 5' RACE reads and gives one entry per CDR3 protein, without DNA. In all, the sample yields roughly 430,000 distinct CDR3 sequences. In regard to this clonotype: Its antigen is unidentified.

Findings of the study overall: More than five donors had dominant NKG2C+ clonotypes that comprised about 1.0-7.0% of their CD8+ T cells. Whether expanded NKG2C+ T cell clones were HCMV-specific remained unclear.

Germline values: CDR1 LGHNA, CDR2 YSLEER. The CDR3 runs to 15 residues. The sequence derives from a woman aged 18 to 75 in good health. The source material was blood T cells: a sorted CD56 or NKG2C T cell subset, CD4+ or CD8+ T cells, or bulk PBMC T cells (not recorded which). V gene TRBV4-3 combines with J gene TRBJ2-3; TCRdb's assignment of TRBD1 cannot be checked, as there is no DNA. The CDR3 is CASSQLGGAEDTQYF.